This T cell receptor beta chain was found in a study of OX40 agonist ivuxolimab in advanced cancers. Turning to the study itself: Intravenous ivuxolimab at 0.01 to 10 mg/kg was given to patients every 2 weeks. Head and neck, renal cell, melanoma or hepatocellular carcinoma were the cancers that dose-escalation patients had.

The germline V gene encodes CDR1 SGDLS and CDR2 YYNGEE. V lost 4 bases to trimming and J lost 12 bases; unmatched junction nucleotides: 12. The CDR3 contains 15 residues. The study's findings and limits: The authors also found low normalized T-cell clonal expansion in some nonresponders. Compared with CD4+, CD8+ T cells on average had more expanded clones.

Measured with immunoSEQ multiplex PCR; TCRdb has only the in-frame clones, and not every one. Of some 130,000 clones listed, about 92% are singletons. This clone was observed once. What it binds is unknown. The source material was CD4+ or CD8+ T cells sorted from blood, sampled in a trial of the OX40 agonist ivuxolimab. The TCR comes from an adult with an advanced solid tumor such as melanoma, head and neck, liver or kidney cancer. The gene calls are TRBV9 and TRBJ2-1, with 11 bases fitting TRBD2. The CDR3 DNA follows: TGTGCCAGCAGCACCCTTAGCGGGGGGGCCAAGGGGCAGTTCTTC. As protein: CASSTLSGGAKGQFF.